The clone carrying this T cell receptor beta chain occurred once. The CDR3 loop spans 15 amino acids. Germline CDR1 reads SGHTA; CDR2 reads FQGTGA. V was pared by 5 bases and J by 2 bases, with 6 bases of the junction left unmatched. This sample stems from a study of T cell changes during pregnancy in multiple sclerosis. TCRdb's table, derived via immunoSEQ multiplex PCR, lists solely in-frame clones and lacks some. This sample has around 2,000 clones, with 80% found just once. The source material was CD4+ T cells from PBMCs (not recorded whether the cells were cultured). The chain carries TRBV7-3 and TRBJ2-3; TRBD2 matches at 8 bases. The receptor comes from a female patient with multiple sclerosis, enrolled in a pregnancy study. Some clones in this sample may be carry-over from other donors' samples. CDR3 DNA sequence: TGTGCCAGCAGCCAGCAAGCGGGGGCCACAGATACGCAGTATTTT. Residues: CASSQQAGATDTQYF.